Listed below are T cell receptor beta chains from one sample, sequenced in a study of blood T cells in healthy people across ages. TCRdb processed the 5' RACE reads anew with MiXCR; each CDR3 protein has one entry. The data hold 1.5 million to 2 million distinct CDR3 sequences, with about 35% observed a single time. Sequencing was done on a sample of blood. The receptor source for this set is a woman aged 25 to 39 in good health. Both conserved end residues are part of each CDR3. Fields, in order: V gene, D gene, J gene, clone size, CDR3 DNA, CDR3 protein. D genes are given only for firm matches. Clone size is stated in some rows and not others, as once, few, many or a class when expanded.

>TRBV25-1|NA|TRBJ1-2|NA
TGTGCCAGCAGTGAAGCTTGGGGATATGGCTACACCTTC
CASSEAWGYGYTF
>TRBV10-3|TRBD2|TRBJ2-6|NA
TGTGCCATCAGTGCCGGGGGGGCTGGGGCCAACGTCCTGACTTTC
CAISAGGAGANVLTF
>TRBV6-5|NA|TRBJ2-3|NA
TGTACCAGCAGTAGCCCGTACGTAGATTCGAGAGATACGCAGTATTTT
CTSSSPYVDSRDTQYF
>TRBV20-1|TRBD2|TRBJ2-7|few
TGCAGTGCCACCTCCCCGACTAGCGGGGGATCTTCCTACGAGCAGTACTTC
CSATSPTSGGSSYEQYF
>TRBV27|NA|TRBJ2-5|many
TGTGCCAGCAGCCCTCGGATCCAAGAGACCCAGTACTTC
CASSPRIQETQYF
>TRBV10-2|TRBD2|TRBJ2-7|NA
TGCGCCAGCAGTGAGTCGACGAAGCGGGGGGATACCTACGAGCAGTACTTC
CASSESTKRGDTYEQYF
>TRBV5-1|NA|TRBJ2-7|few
TGCGCCAGCAGCTACCGCGAGGGGCCGTCGGCGGGCGAGCAGTACTTC
CASSYREGPSAGEQYF
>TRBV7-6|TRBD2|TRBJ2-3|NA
TGTGCCAGCAGCTTAGTTCCCATGCGGGGGTTAAGGGATACGCAGTATTTT
CASSLVPMRGLRDTQYF
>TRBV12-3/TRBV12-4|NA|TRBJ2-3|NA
TGTGCCAGCAGACGACGGAGCACAGATACGGAGTATTTT
CASRRRSTDTEYF
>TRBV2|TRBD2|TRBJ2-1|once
TGTGCCAGCAGGGGACTAGCGGTCGTCAATGAGCAGTTCTTC
CASRGLAVVNEQFF
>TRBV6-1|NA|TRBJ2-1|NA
TGTGCCAGCGGCCGGGGATCGATCGATGAGCAGTTCTTC
CASGRGSIDEQFF
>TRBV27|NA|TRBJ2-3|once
TGTGCCGGCAGTTTATTTGGTACCACAGATACGCAGTATTTT
CAGSLFGTTDTQYF
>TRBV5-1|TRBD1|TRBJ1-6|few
TGCGCCAGCAGTTCCGGGACCCGGGACAGGGTGAATTCACCCCTCCACTTT
CASSSGTRDRVNSPLHF
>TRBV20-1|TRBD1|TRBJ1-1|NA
TGCAGTGCCCCCGGACAGGGGAAGGGGAACACTGAAGCTTTCTTT
CSAPGQGKGNTEAFF
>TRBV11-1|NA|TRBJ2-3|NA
TGTGCCAGCAGCCTCCTTGGGGGCGGGCCAGATACGCAGTATTTT
CASSLLGGGPDTQYF
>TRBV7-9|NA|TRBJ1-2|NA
TGTGCCAGCAGCTACCGGGATTTAGGCTACACCTTC
CASSYRDLGYTF
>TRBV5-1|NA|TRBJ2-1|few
TGCGCCAGCAGCTTGGCCCTGACTCCACCAGGGGATGAGCAGTTCTTC
CASSLALTPPGDEQFF
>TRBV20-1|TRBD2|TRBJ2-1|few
TGCAGTGCGACAACTAGCGGGGGATACAATGAGCAGTTCTTC
CSATTSGGYNEQFF
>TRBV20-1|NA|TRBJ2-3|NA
TGCAGTGCTGCCCCTGGCACAGATACGCAGTATTTT
CSAAPGTDTQYF
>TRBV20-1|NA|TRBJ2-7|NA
TGCAGTGCTAGATCCAACAGGGACGAGCAGTACTTC
CSARSNRDEQYF
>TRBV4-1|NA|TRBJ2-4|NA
TGCGCCAGCAGCCACGATCAGGGTCAGAACATTCAGTACTTC
CASSHDQGQNIQYF
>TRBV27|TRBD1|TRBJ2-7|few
TGTGCCAGCAGTGCCCTGACAGGGTACGAGCAGTACTTC
CASSALTGYEQYF
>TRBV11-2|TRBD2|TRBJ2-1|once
TGTGCCAGCAGCTTACGGCCCACGACTAGCGGGTACAATGAGCAGTTCTTC
CASSLRPTTSGYNEQFF
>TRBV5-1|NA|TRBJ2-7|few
TGCGCCAGCAGCCCCCCGCCGAAGGAGCGTGCCACCTACGAGCAGTACTTC
CASSPPPKERATYEQYF
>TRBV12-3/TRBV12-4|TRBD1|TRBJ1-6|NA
TGTGCCAGCAGTTGGGGACAGGGCGGGAATTCACCCCTCCACTTT
CASSWGQGGNSPLHF
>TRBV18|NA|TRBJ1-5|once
TGTGCCAGCTCGTCAGACCTGGATCAGCCCCAGCATTTT
CASSSDLDQPQHF